The clone carrying this T cell receptor beta chain was counted ten times or more. The target antigen is unknown. The authors built TCR beta libraries using iRepertoire HTBI primers and Arm-PCR of CDR3 regions. Each CDR3 protein gets one entry after TCRdb re-called the multiplex PCR reads with MiXCR. The sample includes around 450,000 distinct CDR3 sequences, around 15% of them seen just once. Germline CDR1 is SGDLS and CDR2 is YYNGEE. The CDR3 sequence is 14 residues long. Between the trimmed V and J ends, which lost 0 bases and 1 base, there was a span of 8 bases. The entry originates in a study of regulatory T cells in long-lasting Graves disease. Study outcomes and limitations: Persistent disease exhibited a predilection for TRBV28, TRBJ1-2 and TRBJ2-5.

Stated time point: newly diagnosed GD, antithyroid drugs for less than 3 months. Making the TCR library involved RNA that had been extracted from PBMCs. These sequences were also reported in another study, on T cells in Graves' hyperthyroidism and ophthalmopathy.

The clonotype was recovered from a man aged 35 to 55 with Graves disease. The rearrangement links TRBV9 to TRBJ2-7; D is ambiguous. The material sequenced was peripheral blood mononuclear cells (PBMCs), taken at new diagnosis, from a patient treated with antithyroid drugs. The CDR3 sequence is CASSVGAGSYEQYF. The CDR3 nucleotides are TGTGCCAGCAGCGTAGGAGCAGGATCCTACGAGCAGTACTTC.